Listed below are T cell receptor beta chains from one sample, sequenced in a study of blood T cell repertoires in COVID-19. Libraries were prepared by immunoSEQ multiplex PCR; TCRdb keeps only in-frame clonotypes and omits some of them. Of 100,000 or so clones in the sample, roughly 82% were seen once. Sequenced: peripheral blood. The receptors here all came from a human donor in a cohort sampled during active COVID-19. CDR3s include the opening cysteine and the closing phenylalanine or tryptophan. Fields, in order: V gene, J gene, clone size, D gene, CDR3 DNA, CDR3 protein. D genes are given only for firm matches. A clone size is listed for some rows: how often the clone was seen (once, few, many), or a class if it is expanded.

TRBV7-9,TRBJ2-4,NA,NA,TGTGCCAGCACTAACCTCGGTGGCATTCAGTACTTC,CASTNLGGIQYF
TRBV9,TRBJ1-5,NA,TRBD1,TGTGCCAGCAGCGGAGGGACAGGGGGTCCCTATAGCAATCAGCCCCAGCATTTT,CASSGGTGGPYSNQPQHF
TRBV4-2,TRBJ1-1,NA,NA,TGTGCCAGCAGCCAAGTTTCGGACAGAAGTGAAGCTTTCTTT,CASSQVSDRSEAFF
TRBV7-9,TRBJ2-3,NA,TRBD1,TGTGCCAGCAGCCATACGGGACAGCTCCCAGATACGCAGTATTTT,CASSHTGQLPDTQYF
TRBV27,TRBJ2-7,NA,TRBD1,TGTGCCAGCAGGAGACAGGGGGCCATCGCCTACGAGCAGTACTTC,CASRRQGAIAYEQYF
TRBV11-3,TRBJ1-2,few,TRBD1,TGTGCCAGCAGCTTGATGACAGGGTGGCTGAGTGGCTACACCTTC,CASSLMTGWLSGYTF
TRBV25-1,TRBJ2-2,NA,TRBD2,TGTGCCAGCAGGAGGGGAGGGAGGTTGCTCGGGGAGCTGTTTTTT,CASRRGGRLLGELFF
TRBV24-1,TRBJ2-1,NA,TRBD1,TGTGCCACCAGTGATACAGGGGTAATCAATGAGCAGTTCTTC,CATSDTGVINEQFF
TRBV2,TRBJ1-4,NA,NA,TGTGCCGGGACAAGAGGTGCAGGTGGCGAAGAAAAACTGTTTTTT,CAGTRGAGGEEKLFF
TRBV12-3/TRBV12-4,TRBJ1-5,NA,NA,TGTGCCAGCAGTTTTGGGGAGAATCAGCCCCAGCATTTT,CASSFGENQPQHF
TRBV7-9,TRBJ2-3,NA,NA,TGTGCCAGCAGCTTTACGACTAGAAGGGGTACGCAGTATTTT,CASSFTTRRGTQYF
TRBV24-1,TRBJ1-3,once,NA,TGTGCCACCAGTGATTCAGGGGTTGGAAACACCATATATTTT,CATSDSGVGNTIYF
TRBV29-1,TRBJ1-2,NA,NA,TGCAGCGTTGGAGGCGTAGACTATGGCTACACCTTC,CSVGGVDYGYTF
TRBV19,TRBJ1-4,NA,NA,TGTGCCAGTAGTATTCCGAGGGGGAGAAATGAAAAACTGTTTTTT,CASSIPRGRNEKLFF
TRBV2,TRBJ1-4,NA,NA,TGTGCCAGCAGTTACGGACAGACTGCAACTAATGAAAAACTGTTTTTT,CASSYGQTATNEKLFF
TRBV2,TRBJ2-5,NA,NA,TGTGCCAGCAGTGGCAGTACAGGGCCACAAGAGACCCAGTACTTC,CASSGSTGPQETQYF
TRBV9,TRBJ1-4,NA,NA,TGTGCCAGCAGCGTGGGGGGGAACCGAGAAAAACTGTTTTTT,CASSVGGNREKLFF
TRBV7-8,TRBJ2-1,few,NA,TGTGCCAGCAGCCGCCGACTAGGCAATGAGCAGTTCTTC,CASSRRLGNEQFF
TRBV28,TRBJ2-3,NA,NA,TGTGCCAGCAGTTTAGGGGGGGCGGGCACAGATACGCAGTATTTT,CASSLGGAGTDTQYF
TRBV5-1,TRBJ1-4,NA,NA,TGCGCCAGCAGCTCTTCGGTTGCAACTAATGAAAAACTGTTTTTT,CASSSSVATNEKLFF
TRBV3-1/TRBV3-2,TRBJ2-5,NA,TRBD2,TGTGCCAGCAGCGGGGGACTAGCGGGGAATCAAGAGACCCAGTACTTC,CASSGGLAGNQETQYF
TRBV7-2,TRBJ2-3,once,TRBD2,TGTGCCAGCAGCTCTCCCGGGACTAGCGGCACAGATACGCAGTATTTT,CASSSPGTSGTDTQYF
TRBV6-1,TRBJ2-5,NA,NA,TGTGCCAGCAGTGATAGGAGGAGGGAGACCCAGTACTTC,CASSDRRRETQYF
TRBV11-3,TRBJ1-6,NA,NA,TGTGCCAGCAGCCCCAGTAGGGGAGGGCATAATTCACCCCTCCACTTT,CASSPSRGGHNSPLHF
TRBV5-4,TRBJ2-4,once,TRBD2,TGTGCCAGCAGCTTGGGGGGGGGATCGTCGGCCAAAAACATTCAGTACTTC,CASSLGGGSSAKNIQYF
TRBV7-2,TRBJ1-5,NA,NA,TGTGCCAGCAGCTTGAACAGTGTGGGTCAGCCCCAGCATTTT,CASSLNSVGQPQHF
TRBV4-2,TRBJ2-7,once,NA,TGTGCCAGCAGCCCCTTCCCACTCTACGAGCAGTACTTC,CASSPFPLYEQYF
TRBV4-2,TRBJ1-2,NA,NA,TGTGCCAGCACCCTGGGACAAGAAGGCTACACCTTC,CASTLGQEGYTF